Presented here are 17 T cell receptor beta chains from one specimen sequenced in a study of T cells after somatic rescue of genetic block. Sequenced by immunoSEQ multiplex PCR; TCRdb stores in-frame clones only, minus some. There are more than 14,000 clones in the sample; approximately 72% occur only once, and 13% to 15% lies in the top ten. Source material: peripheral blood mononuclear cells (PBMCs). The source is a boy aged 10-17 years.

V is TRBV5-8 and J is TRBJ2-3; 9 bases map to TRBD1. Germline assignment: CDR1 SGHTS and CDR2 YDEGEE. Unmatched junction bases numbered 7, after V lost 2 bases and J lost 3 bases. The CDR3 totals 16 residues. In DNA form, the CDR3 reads TGTGCCAGCAGCTTAGACAGGGGGTCGAGTACAGATACGCAGTATTTT. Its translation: CASSLDRGSSTDTQYF.

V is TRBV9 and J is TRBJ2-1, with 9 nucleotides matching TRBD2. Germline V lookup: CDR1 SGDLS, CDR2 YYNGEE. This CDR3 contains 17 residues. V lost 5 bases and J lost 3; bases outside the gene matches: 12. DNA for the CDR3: TGTGCCAGCAGTCCGGGGGTAGCGGGAGTGATCTACAATGAGCAGTTCTTC. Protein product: CASSPGVAGVIYNEQFF.

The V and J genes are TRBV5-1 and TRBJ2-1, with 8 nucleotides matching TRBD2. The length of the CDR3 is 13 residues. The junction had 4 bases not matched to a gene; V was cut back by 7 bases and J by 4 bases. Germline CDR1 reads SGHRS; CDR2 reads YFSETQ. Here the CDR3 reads CASGSGVYNEQFF. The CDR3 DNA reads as TGCGCCAGCGGTAGCGGGGTTTACAATGAGCAGTTCTTC.

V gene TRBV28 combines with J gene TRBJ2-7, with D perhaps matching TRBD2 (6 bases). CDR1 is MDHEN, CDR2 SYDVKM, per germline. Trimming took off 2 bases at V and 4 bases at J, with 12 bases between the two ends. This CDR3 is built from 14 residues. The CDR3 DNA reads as TGTGCCAGCAGTTTAGACGGGGGAGTTTACGAGCAGTACTTC. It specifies CASSLDGGVYEQYF.

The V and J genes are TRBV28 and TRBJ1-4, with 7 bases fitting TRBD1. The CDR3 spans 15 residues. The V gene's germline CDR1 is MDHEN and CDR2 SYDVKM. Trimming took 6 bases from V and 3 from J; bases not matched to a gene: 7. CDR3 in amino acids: CASSLGTEANEKLFF. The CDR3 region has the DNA TGTGCCAGCAGCCTCGGGACAGAGGCTAATGAAAAACTGTTTTTT.

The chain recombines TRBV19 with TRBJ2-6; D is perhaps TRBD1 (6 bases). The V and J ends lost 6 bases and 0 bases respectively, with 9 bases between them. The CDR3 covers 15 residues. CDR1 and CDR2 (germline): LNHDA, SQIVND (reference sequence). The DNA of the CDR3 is TGTGCCAGTAGGGACAGCCGCTCTGGGGCCAACGTCCTGACTTTC. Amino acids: CASRDSRSGANVLTF.

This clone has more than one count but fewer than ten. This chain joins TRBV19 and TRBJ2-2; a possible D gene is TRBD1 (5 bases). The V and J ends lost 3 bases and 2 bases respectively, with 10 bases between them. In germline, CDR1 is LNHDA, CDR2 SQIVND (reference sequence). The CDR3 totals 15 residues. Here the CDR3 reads CASSIWQGNTGELFF. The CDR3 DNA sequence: TGTGCCAGTAGTATTTGGCAGGGTAACACCGGGGAGCTGTTTTTT.

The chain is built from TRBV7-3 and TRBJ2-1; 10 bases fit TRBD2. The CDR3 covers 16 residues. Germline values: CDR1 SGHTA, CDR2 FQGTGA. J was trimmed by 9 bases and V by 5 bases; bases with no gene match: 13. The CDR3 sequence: CASSPTVAGGKIEQFF. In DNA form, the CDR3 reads TGTGCCAGCAGCCCGACGGTAGCGGGGGGAAAGATTGAGCAGTTCTTC.

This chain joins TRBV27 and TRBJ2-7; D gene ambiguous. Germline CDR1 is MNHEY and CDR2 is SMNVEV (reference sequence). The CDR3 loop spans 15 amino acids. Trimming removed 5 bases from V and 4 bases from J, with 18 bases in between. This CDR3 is CASSPQYPLSYEQYF. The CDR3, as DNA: TGTGCCAGCAGTCCACAGTATCCTCTGAGTTACGAGCAGTACTTC.

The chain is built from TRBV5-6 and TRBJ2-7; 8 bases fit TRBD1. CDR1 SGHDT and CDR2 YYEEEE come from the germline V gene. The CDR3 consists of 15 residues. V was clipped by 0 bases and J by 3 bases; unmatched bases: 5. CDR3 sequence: CASSLEGTGGYEQYF. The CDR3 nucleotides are TGTGCCAGCAGCTTGGAGGGGACAGGAGGCTACGAGCAGTACTTC.

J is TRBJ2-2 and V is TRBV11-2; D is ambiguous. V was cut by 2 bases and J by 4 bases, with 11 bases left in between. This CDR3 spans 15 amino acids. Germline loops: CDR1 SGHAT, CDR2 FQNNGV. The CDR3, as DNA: TGTGCCAGCAGCTTACGCCAGTGGGGCACCGGGGAGCTGTTTTTT. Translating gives CASSLRQWGTGELFF.

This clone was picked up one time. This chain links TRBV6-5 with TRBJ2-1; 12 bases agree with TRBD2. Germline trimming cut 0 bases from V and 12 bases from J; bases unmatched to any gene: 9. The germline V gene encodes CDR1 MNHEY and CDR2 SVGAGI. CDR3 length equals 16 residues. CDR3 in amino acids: CASSYSRSTSGRGQFF. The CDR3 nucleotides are TGTGCCAGCAGTTACTCGAGATCGACTAGCGGGAGAGGGCAGTTCTTC.

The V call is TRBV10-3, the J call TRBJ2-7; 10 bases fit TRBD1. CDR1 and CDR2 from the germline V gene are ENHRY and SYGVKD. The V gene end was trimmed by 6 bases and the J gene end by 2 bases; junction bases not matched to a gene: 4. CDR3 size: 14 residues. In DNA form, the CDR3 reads TGTGCCATCAGACCCGGGACAGGGGCCTACGAGCAGTACTTC. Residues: CAIRPGTGAYEQYF.

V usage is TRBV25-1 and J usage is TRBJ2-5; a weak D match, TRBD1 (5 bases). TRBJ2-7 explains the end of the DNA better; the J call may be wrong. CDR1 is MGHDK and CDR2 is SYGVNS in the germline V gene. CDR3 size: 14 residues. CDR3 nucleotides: TGTGCCAGCAGTGGCCAAGGGGCGCGTAGCGAGCAGTACTTC. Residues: CASSGQGARSEQYF.

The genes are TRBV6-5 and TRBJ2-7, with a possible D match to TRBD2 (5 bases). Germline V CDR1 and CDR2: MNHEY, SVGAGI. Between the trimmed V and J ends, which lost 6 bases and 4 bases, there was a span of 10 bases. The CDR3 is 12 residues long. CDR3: CASRRDHYEQYF. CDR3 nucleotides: TGTGCCAGCAGGAGGGATCATTACGAGCAGTACTTC.

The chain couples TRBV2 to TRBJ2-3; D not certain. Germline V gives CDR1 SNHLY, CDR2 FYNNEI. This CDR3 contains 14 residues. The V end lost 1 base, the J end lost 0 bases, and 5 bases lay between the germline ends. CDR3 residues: CASSEVDSTDTQYF. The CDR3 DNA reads TGTGCCAGCAGTGAAGTTGACAGCACAGATACGCAGTATTTT. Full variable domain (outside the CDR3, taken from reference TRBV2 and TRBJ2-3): EPEVTQTPSHQVTQMGQEVILRCVPISNHLYFYWYRQILGQKVEFLVSFYNNEISEKSEIFDDQFSVERPDGSNFTLKIRSTKLEDSAMYFCASSEVDSTDTQYFGPGTRLTVL.

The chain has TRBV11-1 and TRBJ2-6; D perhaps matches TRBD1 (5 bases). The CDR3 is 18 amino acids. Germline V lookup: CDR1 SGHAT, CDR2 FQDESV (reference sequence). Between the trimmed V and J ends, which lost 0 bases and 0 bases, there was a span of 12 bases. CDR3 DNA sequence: TGTGCCAGCAGCTTAGCGGGGCAGGTCCGCTCTGGGGCCAACGTCCTGACTTTC. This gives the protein CASSLAGQVRSGANVLTF. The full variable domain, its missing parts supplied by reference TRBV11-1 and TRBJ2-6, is EAEVAQSPRYKITEKSQAVAFWCDPISGHATLYWYRQILGQGPELLVQFQDESVVDDSQLPKDRFSAERLKGVDSTLKIQPAELGDSAMYLCASSLAGQVRSGANVLTFGAGSRLTVL.